These 27 T cell receptor beta chains originate from one sample sequenced in a study of T cells in localized non-small cell lung cancer. Sequencing was performed with immunoSEQ multiplex PCR; in TCRdb, only in-frame clones are kept and a portion is missing. Altogether 100,000 or so clones are present, approximately 90% being singletons, with the ten largest covering 4.1%. The specimen comprised PBMCs, sampled before any cancer treatment. The receptors come from a woman aged 35 to 69 with stage II squamous cell lung carcinoma.

This clone was counted a few times. The chain links TRBV19 to TRBJ1-1; 8 bases are shared with TRBD1. This CDR3 is 15 amino acids long. Trimming at V came to 6 bases and at J to 1 base, leaving 7 bases not matched to a gene. CDR1 is LNHDA and CDR2 is SQIVND in the germline V gene (reference sequence). CDR3 nucleotide sequence: TGTGCCAGTAGCTTTACCGGACAGGGGAACACTGAAGCTTTCTTT. Its protein is CASSFTGQGNTEAFF.

This clone was picked up one time. The genes are TRBV6-6 and TRBJ2-1; D remains ambiguous. CDR1 MNHNY and CDR2 SVGAGI come from the germline V gene (reference sequence). This CDR3 spans 13 amino acids. The V and J ends lost 0 bases and 12 bases respectively, with 12 bases between them. The CDR3, as DNA: TGTGCCAGCAGTTACTCGGCGTCGTGGGGGCAGTTCTTC. It specifies CASSYSASWGQFF.

The chain is built from TRBV6-1 and TRBJ2-7, with D perhaps matching TRBD1 (5 bases). V lost 1 base to trimming and J lost 3 bases, with 13 bases between them. CDR3 size: 15 residues. Per germline, CDR1 MNHNS and CDR2 SASEGT. CDR3 sequence: CASSEELWGIYEQYF. The CDR3 nucleotides read TGTGCCAGCAGTGAAGAACTTTGGGGCATCTACGAGCAGTACTTC.

The chain carries TRBV7-2 and TRBJ2-1, with D possibly TRBD2 on 5 matching bases. V gave up 0 bases and J gave up 4 bases, with 13 bases separating them. Germline V CDR1 and CDR2: SGHTA, FQGNSA. This CDR3 comprises 16 residues. The CDR3 sequence is CASSLAGAGSYNEQFF. The CDR3 DNA reads TGTGCCAGCAGCTTAGCGGGCGCGGGTTCGTACAATGAGCAGTTCTTC. Based on the CDR3 plus reference TRBV7-2 and TRBJ2-1, the full variable domain is GAGVSQSPSNKVTEKGKDVELRCDPISGHTALYWYRQSLGQGLEFLIYFQGNSAPDKSGLPSDRFSAERTGGSVSTLTIQRTQQEDSAVYLCASSLAGAGSYNEQFFGPGTRLTVL.

This chain connects TRBV6-6 to TRBJ1-5; TRBD1 matches 7 bases. J was trimmed by 3 bases and V by 7 bases; bases with no gene match: 6. The germline CDR1 and CDR2 sequences are MNHNY and SVGAGI (reference sequence). The CDR3 has 14 amino acids. The CDR3 bases are TGTGCCAGCAAAGAGGGACAGAACAATCAGCCCCAGCATTTT. Encoded protein: CASKEGQNNQPQHF.

The gene calls are TRBV15 and TRBJ1-5; D uncertain. This CDR3 has 14 amino acids. Deletions cut 4 bases from V and 2 bases from J, with 9 bases between. CDR1 is LNHNV, CDR2 YYDKDF, per germline (reference sequence). CDR3 coding DNA: TGTGCCACCAGCATTGCGGGTGGCAATCAGCCCCAGCATTTT. Translated: CATSIAGGNQPQHF.

The V call is TRBV6-6, the J call TRBJ2-5; D is unclear. The CDR3 runs 12 residues. CDR1 MNHNY and CDR2 SVGAGI come from the germline V gene (reference sequence). The ends were cut back, 6 bases at V and 1 base at J, with 6 bases in the middle. The CDR3 DNA sequence: TGTGCCAGCAGCCGGCCCCAAGAGACCCAGTACTTC. Translated: CASSRPQETQYF.

This chain links TRBV10-1 with TRBJ1-6, with D possibly matching TRBD1 (5 bases). CDR3 length: 14 amino acids. Between the trimmed V and J ends, which lost 5 bases and 10 bases, there was a span of 15 bases. From germline, CDR1 is WNHNN and CDR2 SYGVQD (reference sequence). CDR3 residues: CASSPTTGPSPLHF. CDR3 DNA sequence: TGCGCCAGCAGTCCGACCACAGGACCGTCACCCCTCCACTTT.

The genes are TRBV6-5 and TRBJ2-7; TRBD1 is a possible D gene (5 bases). CDR1 and CDR2 from the germline V gene are MNHEY and SVGAGI. The CDR3 has 15 residues. V was clipped by 6 bases and J by 3 bases, with 18 bases between them. This chain's CDR3 is CASSPDQGKVYEQYF. The CDR3 nucleotides read TGTGCCAGCAGCCCTGACCAGGGAAAGGTCTACGAGCAGTACTTC.

The chain employs TRBV11-2 and TRBJ2-7; a weak D match, TRBD1 (6 bases). Trimming pared 6 bases from V and 3 bases from J, leaving 18 bases between. The length of the CDR3 is 15 residues. Germline CDR1 reads SGHAT; CDR2 reads FQNNGV. The CDR3, as DNA: TGTGCCAGCAGTTCATCCCGACAGGCCCTCTACGAGCAGTACTTC. It yields the protein CASSSSRQALYEQYF.

The chain employs TRBV7-8 and TRBJ2-3; D is possibly TRBD2 (6 bases). CDR3 length: 18 amino acids. Trimming pared 1 base from V and 0 bases from J, leaving 17 bases between. Germline V lookup: CDR1 SGHVS, CDR2 FQNEAQ. DNA for the CDR3: TGTGCCAGCAGCTTAGATTGGGGACTCCATCAGAGCACAGATACGCAGTATTTT. This codes for CASSLDWGLHQSTDTQYF.

The gene calls are TRBV12-5 and TRBJ1-5; D may be TRBD1 (5 bases). The germline CDR1 and CDR2 sequences are LGHNT and FRNRAP. The V end was cut by 1 base, the J end by 6 bases, with 10 bases between. The CDR3 has 14 residues. CDR3 DNA: TGTGCTAGTGGTTTGGGCGGGGCTCGTCAGCCCCAGCATTTT. This codes for CASGLGGARQPQHF. Full variable domain (rest looked up from reference TRBV12-5 and TRBJ1-5): DARVTQTPRHKVTEMGQEVTMRCQPILGHNTVFWYRQTMMQGLELLAYFRNRAPLDDSGMPKDRFSAEMPDATLATLKIQPSEPRDSAVYFCASGLGGARQPQHFGDGTRLSIL.

The rearrangement uses TRBV7-8 and TRBJ1-5; D uncertain. The CDR3 covers 13 residues. The germline gives CDR1 SGHVS, CDR2 FQNEAQ. V lost 10 bases and J 6 bases, leaving 16 bases between the germline ends. The CDR3 loop reads CATTAGTRQPQHF. DNA of the CDR3: TGTGCCACCACAGCCGGAACACGTCAGCCCCAGCATTTT.

V and J are TRBV28 and TRBJ1-1, with D unclear. The V gene lost 4 bases and the J gene lost 0 bases, with 12 bases spanning the gap. The CDR3 is 15 amino acids. Germline-derived CDR1 and CDR2 are MDHEN and SYDVKM. CDR3: CASSSGFGVNTEAFF. CDR3 in DNA: TGTGCCAGCAGTTCGGGTTTTGGGGTGAACACTGAAGCTTTCTTT. Variable domain in full (rest from reference TRBV28 and TRBJ1-1): DVKVTQSSRYLVKRTGEKVFLECVQDMDHENMFWYRQDPGLGLRLIYFSYDVKMKEKGDIPEGYSVSREKKERFSLILESASTNQTSMYLCASSSGFGVNTEAFFGQGTRLTVV.

The chain carries TRBV30 and TRBJ2-2; weak D call: TRBD1 (5 bases). Germline V gene sequence: CDR1 GTSNPN, CDR2 SVGIG (reference sequence). Trimming left V 0 bases short and J 9 bases short, with 11 bases between. This CDR3 has 13 amino acids. In DNA form, the CDR3 reads TGTGCCTGGAGTGTACAGGCCCCGAGGGAGCTGTTTTTT. Translation: CAWSVQAPRELFF.

The rearrangement uses TRBV5-6 and TRBJ2-5; D tentatively reads TRBD1 or TRBD2 (6 bases each). The CDR3 covers 17 residues. Trimming cost V 0 bases and J 2 bases, with 17 bases left between them. Germline V lookup: CDR1 SGHDT, CDR2 YYEEEE. This CDR3 reads CASSLAIGRGGQETQYF. Written as DNA, the CDR3 is TGTGCCAGCAGCTTGGCCATAGGCAGGGGAGGTCAAGAGACCCAGTACTTC. The full variable domain, with the rest looked up from reference TRBV5-6 and TRBJ2-5, is DAGVTQSPTHLIKTRGQQVTLRCSPKSGHDTVSWYQQALGQGPQFIFQYYEEEERQRGNFPDRFSGHQFPNYSSELNVNALLLGDSALYLCASSLAIGRGGQETQYFGPGTRLLVL.

This chain joins TRBV13 and TRBJ1-5, with D possibly being TRBD1 (5 bases). V was pared by 3 bases and J by 6 bases, with 12 bases between. Germline V gives CDR1 PRHDT, CDR2 FYEKMQ (reference sequence). CDR3 length: 14 residues. DNA of the CDR3: TGTGCCAGCAGCTTGGGGGGATCTAGTCAGCCCCAGCATTTT. This encodes CASSLGGSSQPQHF. Variable domain in full (rest from reference TRBV13 and TRBJ1-5): AAGVIQSPRHLIKEKRETATLKCYPIPRHDTVYWYQQGPGQDPQFLISFYEKMQSDKGSIPDRFSAQQFSDYHSELNMSSLELGDSALYFCASSLGGSSQPQHFGDGTRLSIL.

The genes are TRBV6-1 and TRBJ2-6; 7 nucleotides agree with TRBD1. The germline gives CDR1 MNHNS, CDR2 SASEGT. The CDR3 extends over 14 amino acids. V lost 10 bases to trimming and J lost 2 bases; unmatched junction nucleotides: 5. The CDR3 nucleotides are TGTGCCACCTTCCAGGGGGCTGGGGCCAACGTCCTGACTTTC. This sequence encodes CATFQGAGANVLTF.

This clone has only one observation. The chain has TRBV4-2 and TRBJ1-5; maybe TRBD1 (6 bases). Trimming shortened V by 2 bases and J by 4 bases, and 12 bases separated the two germline ends. The CDR3 consists of 15 residues. Germline V lookup: CDR1 LGHNA, CDR2 YNFKEQ. The CDR3 nucleotides read TGTGCCAGCAGCCAAACCACAGGGCCGAATCAGCCCCAGCATTTT. Its translation is CASSQTTGPNQPQHF.

The rearrangement links TRBV7-6 to TRBJ2-7; 9 bases line up with TRBD2. J was trimmed by 6 bases and V by 1 base; bases with no gene match: 16. Germline-derived CDR1 and CDR2 are SGHVS and FNYEAQ. CDR3 length: 18 amino acids. CDR3: CASSLVDGGRAEIFEQYF. The DNA of the CDR3 is TGTGCCAGCAGCTTAGTGGATGGCGGGAGGGCTGAAATTTTCGAGCAGTACTTC.

This clone came up once. The chain combines TRBV19 with TRBJ1-2, with D tentatively TRBD1 (6 bases). CDR3 size: 15 residues. V gave up 3 bases and J gave up 4 bases, with 15 bases separating them. Germline V gene sequence: CDR1 LNHDA, CDR2 SQIVND (reference sequence). The CDR3 reads CASSMIPGEGYGYTF. CDR3 coding DNA: TGTGCCAGTAGTATGATTCCAGGGGAGGGCTATGGCTACACCTTC.

V usage is TRBV4-1 and J usage is TRBJ1-5; maybe TRBD1 (5 bases). The CDR3 totals 16 residues. Trimming left V 1 base short and J 3 bases short, with 13 bases between. CDR1 and CDR2 (germline): MGHRA, YSYEKL. The CDR3 DNA follows: TGCGCCAGCAGCCAAGCTTTGGCAGGGATCAATCAGCCCCAGCATTTT. Encoded protein: CASSQALAGINQPQHF.

The genes are TRBV30 and TRBJ2-1, with 7 bases lining up with TRBD2. CDR1 and CDR2 (germline): GTSNPN, SVGIG (reference sequence). The trim removed 2 bases at V and 5 bases at J, leaving 6 bases unmatched. CDR3 size: 14 residues. The CDR3 loop is CAWSRAGANNEQFF. Written as DNA, the CDR3 is TGTGCCTGGAGTCGGGCGGGAGCAAACAATGAGCAGTTCTTC.

V gene TRBV5-5 combines with J gene TRBJ2-7; no clear D. There are 11 residues in the CDR3. Germline CDR1 is SGHKS and CDR2 is YYEKEE (reference sequence). Trimming removed 5 bases from V and 5 bases from J, with 8 bases in between. CDR3 nucleotides: TGTGCCAGCAGTTCAGAGAACGAGCAGTACTTC. Amino acid sequence: CASSSENEQYF.

The chain joins TRBV6-6 to TRBJ1-1; tentatively, D is TRBD1 (5 bases). V dropped 8 bases and J dropped 11 bases, with 6 bases sitting between them. CDR1 is MNHNY, CDR2 SVGAGI, per germline (reference sequence). CDR3 size: 8 residues. CDR3 DNA sequence: TGTGCCAGCGGGGGGGCTTTCTTT. Translation gives CASGGAFF.

The V and J genes are TRBV7-9 and TRBJ2-3, with TRBD2 identical over 14 bases. Trimming cost V 5 bases and J 5 bases; bases outside gene matches: 3. The CDR3 covers 15 residues. Germline-derived CDR1 and CDR2 are SEHNR and FQNEAQ (reference sequence). In DNA, the CDR3 is TGTGCCAGCAGCCGACTAGCGGGGGGGAAAGATACGCAGTATTTT. It yields the protein CASSRLAGGKDTQYF.

The gene calls are TRBV27 and TRBJ1-2; perhaps TRBD1 as D (5 bases). The germline V and J ends were trimmed by 2 bases and 3 bases, with 7 bases remaining between them. The V gene's germline CDR1 is MNHEY and CDR2 SMNVEV (reference sequence). The CDR3 is 13 amino acids. CDR3: CASSLIGDYGYTF. The CDR3 nucleotides are TGTGCCAGCAGTTTAATAGGGGACTATGGCTACACCTTC.